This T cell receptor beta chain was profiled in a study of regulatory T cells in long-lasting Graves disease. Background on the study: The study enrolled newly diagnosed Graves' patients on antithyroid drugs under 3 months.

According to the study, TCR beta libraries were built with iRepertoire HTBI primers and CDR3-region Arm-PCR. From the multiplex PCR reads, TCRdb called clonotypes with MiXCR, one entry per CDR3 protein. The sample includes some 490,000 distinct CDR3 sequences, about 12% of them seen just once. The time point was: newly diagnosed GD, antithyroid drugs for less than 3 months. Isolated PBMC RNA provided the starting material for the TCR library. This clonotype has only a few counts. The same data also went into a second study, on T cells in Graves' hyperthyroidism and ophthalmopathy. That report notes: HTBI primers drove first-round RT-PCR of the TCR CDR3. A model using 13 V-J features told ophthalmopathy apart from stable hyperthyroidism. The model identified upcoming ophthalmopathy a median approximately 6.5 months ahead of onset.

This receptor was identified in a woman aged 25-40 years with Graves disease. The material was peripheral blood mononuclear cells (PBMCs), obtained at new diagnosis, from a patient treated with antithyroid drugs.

The CDR3 DNA sequence: TGCAGCGTTGCGAGACTACTATACAATGAGCAGTTCTTC. Its protein product is CSVARLLYNEQFF. This rearrangement joins TRBV29-1 to TRBJ2-1, with D perhaps TRBD2 (5 bases). CDR1 is SQVTM and CDR2 is ANQGSEA in the germline V gene. CDR3 size: 13 residues. V gave up 4 bases and J gave up 4 bases, with 11 bases separating them.